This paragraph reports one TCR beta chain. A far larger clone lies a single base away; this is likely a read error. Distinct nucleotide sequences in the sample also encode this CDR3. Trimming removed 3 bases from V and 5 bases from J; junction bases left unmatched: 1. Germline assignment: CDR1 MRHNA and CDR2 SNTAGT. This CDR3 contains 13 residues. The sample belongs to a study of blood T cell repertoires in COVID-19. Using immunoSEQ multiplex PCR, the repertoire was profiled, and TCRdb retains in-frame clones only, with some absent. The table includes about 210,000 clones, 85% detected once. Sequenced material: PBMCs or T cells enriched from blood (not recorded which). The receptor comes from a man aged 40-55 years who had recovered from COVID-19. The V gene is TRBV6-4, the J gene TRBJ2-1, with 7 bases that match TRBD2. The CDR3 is CASSEAGHNEQFF. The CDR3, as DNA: TGTGCCAGCAGTGAAGCGGGGCACAATGAGCAGTTCTTC.